This T cell receptor (beta chain) originates from a study of shared clonotypes between healthy human individuals (dated by TCRdb to the early 2020s). For context, the study as a whole: A couple of women and three men aged 18 to 49 years were included in the cohort. For each donor, CD4 naive and CD4 memory were each given three plates, CD8 naive was given two plates, and CD8 memory was given one plate. To estimate repertoire size and how much clonotypes are shared between individuals, the study performed deep sequencing of blood TCR repertoires from a few healthy adults. To increase sequencing depth and limit assay-specific biases, different laboratories used diverse techniques to prepare libraries and sequence TCR repertoires. Each donor's leukapheresis produced roughly between roughly 0.9 and 9 billion PBMCs.

V loses 0 bases of germline sequence and J loses 0 bases, and the interval between the two ends is 0 bases. Counted from cysteine to phenylalanine, this CDR3 has 13 amino acids. The only DNA kept is the CDR3, 39 bases in frame from the first base. The germline V gene (reference sequence) provides CDR1 SGHNT and CDR2 YYREEE. The donors were healthy, HIV-negative adults who had no recently reported acute infections or vaccinations. All donors were Caucasian adults living in Nashville, Tennessee, USA. CD4+ T cells were enriched by magnetic negative selection; naive cells were then positively selected on CD45RA, and the negative fraction formed the memory subset. Blood was collected by leukapheresis, and PBMCs were isolated by Ficoll-Histopaque density gradient centrifugation and then cryopreserved in liquid nitrogen vapor phase. Purity and quantity of every magnetically sorted T cell population were checked by analytical flow cytometry. Genomic DNA was isolated from each sorted fraction and quantified by UV absorbance on a Nanodrop 2000c.

As to this clone: The antigen this receptor binds is unknown. No per-base quality is available; no much larger clone lies one base away.

What the research found in general, with its limitations: Pairwise subsampling indicated that sequencing depth was expected to affect the degree of clonotype sharing among donors. The small number of donors limited the genetic and exposure-history diversity represented. Compared with non-shared clonotypes, clonotypes shared by all four sorted-subset donors had higher generation probabilities. About 4.5% of naive CD4, around 3.5% of naive CD8, about 2.1% of memory CD4, and about 0.4% of memory CD8 clonotypes were shared across a few donors. Sampling was restricted to blood, and TCR repertoires in tissue are likely to differ from TCR repertoires in blood. Naive subsets generally had larger estimated clonotype richness than memory subsets. Incomplete sequencing was indicated by rarefaction of sorted-subset datasets, despite the large sequencing depth.

Using the deep immunoSEQ assay, TCR CDR3 regions were amplified from genomic DNA by multiplex PCR. For each cell subset, the extracted genomic DNA was distributed evenly across all wells of several immunoSEQ 96-well plates, and each plate served as one replicate. Each replicate PCR for sorted subsets received roughly 0.2 ug genomic DNA, equal to about 30,000 T cell genomes. Purified libraries were quantified with a Qubit 3.0 fluorometer, sized on a Bioanalyzer 2100, and re-quantified with the KAPA Library Quantification kit. A separate single-read 150-cycle Illumina NextSeq 550 flow cell was used to sequence each immunoSEQ 96-well plate. Per the source publication's procedure: The immunoSEQ output contained only junctional sequences without quality scores, so filtering could not match that applied to full-length reads. To assign V/J genes and CDR3, sequences were annotated using PyIR, a Python wrapper for IgBLAST v1.9, with IMGT germline references. Any read was removed if the V/J assignment was weak (E-value above 1e-6), the CDR3 was missing, or the read contained stop codons, out-of-frame junctions, or ambiguous translated residues. V3J clonotypes were defined as sequences sharing an identical inferred V gene, J gene, and CDR3 amino acid sequence. Percentage overlap between repertoires was computed as shared unique clonotypes divided by the size of the smaller repertoire. Three approaches were used to assess repertoire richness: RTK rarefaction, the Chao1 estimator, and Recon v2.1 estimates of unobserved clonotypes. For all TCRbeta clonotypes obtained by the gDNA method from a few donors, generation probabilities were computed with OLGA. TCRdb stores this immuneACCESS table with in-frame sequences only. Part of the clones is absent; in the studies checked, under half of the shortfall reflects unresolved V genes, and no reason is known for the rest. V and J calls and clone size are copied from that table; D and trimming were computed from the DNA. Across this sample there are 650,000 to 750,000 clones, with 55% to 75% seen only once. Of the sample, 1.8% falls within the top ten clones.

The rearranged chain carries TRBV5-4 and TRBJ2-2, with the D gene too uncertain to name. Sequencing was performed on memory CD4+ T cells sorted from blood. The cell subset or site label, read with the paper, signifies: CD45RA-negative fraction. This sequence was found in a woman between 25 and 40 years old in good health. The CDR3 sequence is CASSLANTGELFF. The DNA sequence is given as TGTGCCAGCAGCTTGGCGAACACCGGGGAGCTGTTTTTT.